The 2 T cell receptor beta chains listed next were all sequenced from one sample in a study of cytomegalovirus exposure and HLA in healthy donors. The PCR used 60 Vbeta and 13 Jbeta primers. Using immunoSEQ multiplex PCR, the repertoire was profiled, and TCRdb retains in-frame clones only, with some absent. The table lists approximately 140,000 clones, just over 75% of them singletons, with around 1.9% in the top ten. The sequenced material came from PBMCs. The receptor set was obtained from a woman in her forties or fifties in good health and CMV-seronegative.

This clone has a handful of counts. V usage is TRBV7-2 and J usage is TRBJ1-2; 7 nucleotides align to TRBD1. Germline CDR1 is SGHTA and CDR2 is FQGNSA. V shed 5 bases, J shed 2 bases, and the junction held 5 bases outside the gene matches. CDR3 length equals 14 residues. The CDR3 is CASSRDRENYGYTF. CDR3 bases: TGTGCCAGCAGCCGCGACAGGGAGAACTATGGCTACACCTTC.

CDR3 in DNA: TGTGCCAGCAGTCCTAGCTCCGGCGGGAGGAGCGAGCAGTACGTC. Translated: CASSPSSGGRSEQYV. The chain recombines TRBV27 with TRBJ2-7; 8 bases align to TRBD2. The V gene's germline CDR1 is MNHEY and CDR2 SMNVEV (reference sequence). There are 15 residues in the CDR3. With 5 bases clipped from V and 6 bases from J, the junction kept 12 bases outside the gene matches.